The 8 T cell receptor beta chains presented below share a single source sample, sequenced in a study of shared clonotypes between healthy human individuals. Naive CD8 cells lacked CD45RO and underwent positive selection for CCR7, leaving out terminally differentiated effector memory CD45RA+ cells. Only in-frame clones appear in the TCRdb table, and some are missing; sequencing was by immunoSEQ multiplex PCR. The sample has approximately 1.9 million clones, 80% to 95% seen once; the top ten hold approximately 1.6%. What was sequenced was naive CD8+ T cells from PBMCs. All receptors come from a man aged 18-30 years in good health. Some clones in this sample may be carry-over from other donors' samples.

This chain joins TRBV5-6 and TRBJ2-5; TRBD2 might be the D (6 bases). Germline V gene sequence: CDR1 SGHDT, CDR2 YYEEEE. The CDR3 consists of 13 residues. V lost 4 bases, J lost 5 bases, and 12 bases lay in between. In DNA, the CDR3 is TGTGCCAGCAGCGGCGGAGGGTTGGAGACCCAGTACTTC. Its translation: CASSGGGLETQYF.

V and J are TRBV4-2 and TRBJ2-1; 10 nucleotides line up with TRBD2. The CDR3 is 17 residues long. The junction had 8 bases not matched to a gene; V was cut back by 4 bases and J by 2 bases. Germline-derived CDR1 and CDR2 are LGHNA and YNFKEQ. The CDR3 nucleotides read TGTGCCAGCAGCCGAGAAGAGCGGGAGGGAACCTACAATGAGCAGTTCTTC. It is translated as CASSREEREGTYNEQFF.

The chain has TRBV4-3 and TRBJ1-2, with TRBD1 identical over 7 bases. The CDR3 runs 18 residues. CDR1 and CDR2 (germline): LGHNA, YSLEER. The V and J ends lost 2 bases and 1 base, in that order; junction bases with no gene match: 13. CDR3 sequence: CASSQLRSGQLNNYGYTF. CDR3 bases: TGCGCCAGCAGCCAATTAAGATCGGGACAGCTAAATAACTATGGCTACACCTTC.

This CDR3 is CASRVAMGTGELFF. CDR3 bases: TGTGCCAGCAGAGTCGCGATGGGCACCGGGGAGCTGTTTTTT. V and J are TRBV7-2 and TRBJ2-2, with unresolved D. Between the trimmed V and J ends, which lost 6 bases and 4 bases, there was a span of 12 bases. The CDR3 runs 14 residues. Germline CDR1 is SGHTA and CDR2 is FQGNSA.

In DNA form, the CDR3 reads TGTGCCAGCAGCGCCCGGGACGGTCAAGCTGGAAACACCATATATTTT. It encodes CASSARDGQAGNTIYF. The chain is built from TRBV5-4 and TRBJ1-3, with a possible D match to TRBD1 (5 bases). Germline V gives CDR1 SGHNT, CDR2 YYREEE (reference sequence). V was pared by 4 bases and J by 2 bases, with 16 bases between. The CDR3 runs 16 residues. The full variable domain, completed using reference TRBV5-4 and TRBJ1-3, is ETGVTQSPTHLIKTRGQQVTLRCSSQSGHNTVSWYQQALGQGPQFIFQYYREEENGRGNFPPRFSGLQFPNYSSELNVNALELDDSALYLCASSARDGQAGNTIYFGEGSWLTVV.

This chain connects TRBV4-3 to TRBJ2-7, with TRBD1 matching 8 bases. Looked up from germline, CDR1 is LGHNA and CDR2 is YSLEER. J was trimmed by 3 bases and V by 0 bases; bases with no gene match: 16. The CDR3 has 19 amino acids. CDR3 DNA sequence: TGCGCCAGCAGCCAAGATCTTTACCGTCTTGGACAGGGCGACTACGAGCAGTACTTC. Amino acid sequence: CASSQDLYRLGQGDYEQYF.

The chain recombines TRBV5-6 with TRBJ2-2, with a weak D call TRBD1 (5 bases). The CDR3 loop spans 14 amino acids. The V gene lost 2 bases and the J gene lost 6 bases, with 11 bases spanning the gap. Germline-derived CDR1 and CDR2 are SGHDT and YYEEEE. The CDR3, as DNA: TGTGCCAGCAGCTTTTTTGCAGGGCCCGGGGAGCTGTTTTTT. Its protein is CASSFFAGPGELFF.

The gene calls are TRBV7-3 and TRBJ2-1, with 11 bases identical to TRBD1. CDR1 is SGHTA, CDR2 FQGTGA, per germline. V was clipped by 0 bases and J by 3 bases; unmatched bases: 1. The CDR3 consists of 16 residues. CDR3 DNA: TGTGCCAGCAGCTTAACAGGGACAGGGGGCTACAATGAGCAGTTCTTC. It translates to CASSLTGTGGYNEQFF.